This T cell receptor (beta chain) was recorded in a study of cytomegalovirus exposure and HLA in healthy donors. Remarks on this clone: What it recognizes is unknown.

Findings of the study overall: Data from an earlier analysis indicated that most TCR beta V segments were productive either about 87% or about 30% of the time.

13 Jbeta primers and 60 Vbeta primers were used for the PCR. As processed by the authors: In a later analysis, 80 million or so unique TCR beta chains included roughly 11 million shared by two or more donors. Data came from immunoSEQ multiplex PCR; TCRdb stores just in-frame clones and leaves some out. V and J calls and clone size are given by that table; D and trimming were obtained from the DNA. Of some 150,000 clones in the sample, approximately 75% are singletons; the top ten hold roughly 3.6%. The sequenced material came from PBMCs. The clonotype originates from a young man in good health and CMV-seropositive.

CDR3 in DNA: TGCGCCAGCAGCCGCTGGACAGGCCAAGAGACCCAGTACTTC. It translates to CASSRWTGQETQYF. J is TRBJ2-5 and V is TRBV5-1, with 7 bases lining up with TRBD1. The trim removed 4 bases at V and 1 base at J, leaving 4 bases unmatched. Looked up from germline, CDR1 is SGHRS and CDR2 is YFSETQ. The CDR3 length is 14 residues.